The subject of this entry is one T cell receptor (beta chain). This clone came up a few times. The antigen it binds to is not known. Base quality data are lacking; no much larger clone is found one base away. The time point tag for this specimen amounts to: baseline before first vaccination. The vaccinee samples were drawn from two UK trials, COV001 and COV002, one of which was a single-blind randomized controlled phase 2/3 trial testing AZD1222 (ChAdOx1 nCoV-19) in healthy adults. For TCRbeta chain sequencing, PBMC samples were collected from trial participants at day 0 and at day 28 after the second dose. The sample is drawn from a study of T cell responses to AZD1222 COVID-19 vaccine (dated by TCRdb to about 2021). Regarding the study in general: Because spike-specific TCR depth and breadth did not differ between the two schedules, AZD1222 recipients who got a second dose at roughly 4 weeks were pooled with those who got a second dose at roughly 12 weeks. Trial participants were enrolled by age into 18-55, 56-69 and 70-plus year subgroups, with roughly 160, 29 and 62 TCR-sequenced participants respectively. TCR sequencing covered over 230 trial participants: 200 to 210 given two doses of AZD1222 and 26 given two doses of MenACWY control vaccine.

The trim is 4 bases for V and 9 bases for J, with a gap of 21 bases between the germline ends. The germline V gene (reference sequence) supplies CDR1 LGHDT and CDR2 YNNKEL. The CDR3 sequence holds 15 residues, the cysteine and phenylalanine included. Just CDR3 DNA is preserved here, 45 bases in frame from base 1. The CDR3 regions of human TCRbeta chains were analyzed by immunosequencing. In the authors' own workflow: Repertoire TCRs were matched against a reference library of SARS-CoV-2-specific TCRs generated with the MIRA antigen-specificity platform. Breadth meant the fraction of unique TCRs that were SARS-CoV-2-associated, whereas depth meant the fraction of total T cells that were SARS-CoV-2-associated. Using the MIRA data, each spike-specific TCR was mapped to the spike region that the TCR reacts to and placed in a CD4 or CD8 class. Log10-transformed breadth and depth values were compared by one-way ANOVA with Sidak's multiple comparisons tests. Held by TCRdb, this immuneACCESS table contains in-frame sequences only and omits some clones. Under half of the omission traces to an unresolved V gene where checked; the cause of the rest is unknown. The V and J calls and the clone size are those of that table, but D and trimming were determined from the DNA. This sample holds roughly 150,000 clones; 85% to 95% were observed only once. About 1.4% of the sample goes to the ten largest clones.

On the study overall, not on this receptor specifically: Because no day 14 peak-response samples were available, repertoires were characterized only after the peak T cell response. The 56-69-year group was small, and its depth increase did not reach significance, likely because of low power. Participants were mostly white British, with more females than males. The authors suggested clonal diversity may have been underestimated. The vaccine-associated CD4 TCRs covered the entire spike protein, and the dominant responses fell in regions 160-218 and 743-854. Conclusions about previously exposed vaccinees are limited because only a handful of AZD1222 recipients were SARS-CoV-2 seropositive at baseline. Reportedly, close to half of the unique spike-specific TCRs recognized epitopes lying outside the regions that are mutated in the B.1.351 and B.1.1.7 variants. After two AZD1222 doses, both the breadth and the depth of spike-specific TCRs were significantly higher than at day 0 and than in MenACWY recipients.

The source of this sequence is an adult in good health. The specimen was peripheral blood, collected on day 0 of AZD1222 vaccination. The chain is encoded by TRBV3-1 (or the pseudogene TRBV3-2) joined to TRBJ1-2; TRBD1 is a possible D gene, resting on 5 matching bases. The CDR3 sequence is CASSRLMGGDRSYTF. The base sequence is TGTGCCAGCAGCCGCCTAATGGGGGGGGATCGAAGCTACACCTTC.